This T cell receptor beta chain originates from a study of blood T cell repertoires in COVID-19. Produced via immunoSEQ multiplex PCR; TCRdb's table is partial and in-frame only. The top ten clones hold 9.5% to 13% of a sample with about 130,000 clones, approximately 82% of them seen once. The clonotype was recovered from a man aged 60-69 years who had recovered from COVID-19. The specimen was peripheral blood.

As DNA, the CDR3 is TGTGCCAGCAGTTCACAGGGGGGGATTGAAAAACTGTTTTTT. Translation: CASSSQGGIEKLFF. The chain recombines TRBV27 with TRBJ1-4; 8 bases map to TRBD1. Per the germline V gene, CDR1 is MNHEY and CDR2 is SMNVEV (reference sequence). Unmatched junction bases numbered 5, after V lost 4 bases and J lost 7 bases. The CDR3 has 14 residues.